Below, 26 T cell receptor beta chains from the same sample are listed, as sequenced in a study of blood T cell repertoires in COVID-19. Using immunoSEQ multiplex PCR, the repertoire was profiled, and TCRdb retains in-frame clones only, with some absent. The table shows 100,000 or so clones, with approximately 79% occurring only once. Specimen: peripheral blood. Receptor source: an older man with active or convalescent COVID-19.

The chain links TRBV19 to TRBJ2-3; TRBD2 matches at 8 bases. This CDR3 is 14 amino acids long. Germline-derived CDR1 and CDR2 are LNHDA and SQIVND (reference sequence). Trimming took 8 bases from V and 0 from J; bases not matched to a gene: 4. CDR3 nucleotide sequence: TGTGCCAGTGGGAAGCGGGAGAGCACAGATACGCAGTATTTT. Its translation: CASGKRESTDTQYF.

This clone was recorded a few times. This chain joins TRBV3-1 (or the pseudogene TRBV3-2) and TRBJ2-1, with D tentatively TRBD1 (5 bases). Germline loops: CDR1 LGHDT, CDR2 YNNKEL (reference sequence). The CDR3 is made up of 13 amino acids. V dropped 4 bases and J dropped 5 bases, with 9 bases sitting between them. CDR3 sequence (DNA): TGTGCCAGCAGCCCTGGGGCACACAATGAGCAGTTCTTC. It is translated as CASSPGAHNEQFF.

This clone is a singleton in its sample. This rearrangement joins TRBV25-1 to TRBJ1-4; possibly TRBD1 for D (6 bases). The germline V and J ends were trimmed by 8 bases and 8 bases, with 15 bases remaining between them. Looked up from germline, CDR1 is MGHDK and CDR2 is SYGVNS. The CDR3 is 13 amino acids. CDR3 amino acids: CASGDRLREKLFF. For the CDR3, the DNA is TGTGCCAGCGGAGACAGGCTCCGCGAAAAACTGTTTTTT.

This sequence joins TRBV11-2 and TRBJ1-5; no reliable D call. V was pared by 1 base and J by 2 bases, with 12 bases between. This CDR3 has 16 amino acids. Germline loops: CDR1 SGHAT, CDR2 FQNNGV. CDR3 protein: CASSLAPDGGNQPQHF. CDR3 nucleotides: TGTGCCAGCAGCTTAGCCCCGGACGGGGGCAATCAGCCCCAGCATTTT.

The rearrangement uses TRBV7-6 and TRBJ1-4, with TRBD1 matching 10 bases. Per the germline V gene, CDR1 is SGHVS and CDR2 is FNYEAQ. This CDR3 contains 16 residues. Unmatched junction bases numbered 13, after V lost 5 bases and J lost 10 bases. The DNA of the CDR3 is TGTGCCAGCAGCCCCCCCGGAGGGACAGGGGAGGGAAAACTGTTTTTT. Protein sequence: CASSPPGGTGEGKLFF.

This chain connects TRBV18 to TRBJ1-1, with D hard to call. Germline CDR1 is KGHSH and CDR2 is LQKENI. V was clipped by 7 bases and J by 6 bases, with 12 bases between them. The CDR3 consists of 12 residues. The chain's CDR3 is CASLISVSEAFF. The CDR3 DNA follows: TGTGCCAGCTTAATCTCGGTTTCTGAAGCTTTCTTT.

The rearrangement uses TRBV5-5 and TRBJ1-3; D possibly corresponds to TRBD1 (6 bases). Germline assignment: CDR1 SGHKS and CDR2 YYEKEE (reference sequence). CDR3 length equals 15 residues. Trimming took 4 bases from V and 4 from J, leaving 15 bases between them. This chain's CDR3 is CASSPATGNGNTIYF. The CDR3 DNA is TGTGCCAGCAGCCCAGCTACAGGGAACGGAAACACCATATATTTT.

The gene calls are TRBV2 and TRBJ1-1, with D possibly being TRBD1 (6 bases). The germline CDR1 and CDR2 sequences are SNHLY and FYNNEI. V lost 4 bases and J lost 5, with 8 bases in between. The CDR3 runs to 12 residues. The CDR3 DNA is TGTGCCAGCAGTGCCGACAGGACTGAAGCTTTCTTT. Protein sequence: CASSADRTEAFF.

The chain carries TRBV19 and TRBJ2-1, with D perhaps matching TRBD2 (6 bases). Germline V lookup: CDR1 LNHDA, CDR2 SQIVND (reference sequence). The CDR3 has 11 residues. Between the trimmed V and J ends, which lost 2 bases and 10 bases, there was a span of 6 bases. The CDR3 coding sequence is TGTGCCAGTAGTATACGGGGGGAGCAGTTCTTC. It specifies CASSIRGEQFF.

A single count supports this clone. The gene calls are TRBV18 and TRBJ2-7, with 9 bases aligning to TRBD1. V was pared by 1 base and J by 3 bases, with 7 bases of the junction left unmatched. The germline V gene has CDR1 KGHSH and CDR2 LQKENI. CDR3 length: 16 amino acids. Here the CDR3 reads CASSPLGGQGSYEQYF. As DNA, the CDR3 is TGTGCCAGCTCACCACTCGGAGGACAGGGGAGCTACGAGCAGTACTTC.

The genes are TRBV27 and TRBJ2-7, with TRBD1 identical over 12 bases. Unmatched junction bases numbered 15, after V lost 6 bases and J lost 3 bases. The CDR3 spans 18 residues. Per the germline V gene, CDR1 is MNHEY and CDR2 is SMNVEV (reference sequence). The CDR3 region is CASSRDRGHRDEFYEQYF. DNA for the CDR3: TGTGCCAGCAGCAGGGACAGGGGGCACCGGGACGAGTTCTACGAGCAGTACTTC.

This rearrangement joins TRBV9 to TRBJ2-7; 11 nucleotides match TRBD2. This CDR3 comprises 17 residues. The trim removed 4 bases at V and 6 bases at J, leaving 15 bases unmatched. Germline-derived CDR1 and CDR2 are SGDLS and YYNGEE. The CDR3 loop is CASSFSGLAGPNVEQYF. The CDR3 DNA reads TGTGCCAGCAGCTTCTCAGGACTAGCGGGCCCTAATGTCGAGCAGTACTTC.

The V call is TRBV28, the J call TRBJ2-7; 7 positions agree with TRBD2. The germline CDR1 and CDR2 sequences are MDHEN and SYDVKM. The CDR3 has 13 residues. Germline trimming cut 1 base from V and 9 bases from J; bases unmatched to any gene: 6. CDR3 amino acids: CASSLYRLARQYF. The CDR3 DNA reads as TGTGCCAGCAGTTTATACCGACTAGCTCGGCAGTACTTC.

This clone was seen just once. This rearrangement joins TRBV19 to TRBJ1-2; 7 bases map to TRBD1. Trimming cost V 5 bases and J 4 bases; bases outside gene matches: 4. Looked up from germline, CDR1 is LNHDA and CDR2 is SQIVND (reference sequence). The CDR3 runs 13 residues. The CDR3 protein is CASSQGVSYGYTF. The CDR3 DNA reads TGTGCCAGTAGTCAGGGGGTGAGCTATGGCTACACCTTC.

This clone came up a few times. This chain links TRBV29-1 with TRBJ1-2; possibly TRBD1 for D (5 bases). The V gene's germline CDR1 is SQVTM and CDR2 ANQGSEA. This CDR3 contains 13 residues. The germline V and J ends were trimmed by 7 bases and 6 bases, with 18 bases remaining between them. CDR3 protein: CSASGGAGNGYTF. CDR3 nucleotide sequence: TGCAGCGCTTCTGGGGGAGCGGGAAATGGCTACACCTTC.

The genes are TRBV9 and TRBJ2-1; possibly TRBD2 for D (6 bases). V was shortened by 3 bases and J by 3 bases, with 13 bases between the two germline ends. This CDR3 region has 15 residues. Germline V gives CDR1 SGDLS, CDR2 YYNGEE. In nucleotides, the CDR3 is TGTGCCAGCAGCGCCCGGGACTGGATCTACAATGAGCAGTTCTTC. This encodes CASSARDWIYNEQFF.

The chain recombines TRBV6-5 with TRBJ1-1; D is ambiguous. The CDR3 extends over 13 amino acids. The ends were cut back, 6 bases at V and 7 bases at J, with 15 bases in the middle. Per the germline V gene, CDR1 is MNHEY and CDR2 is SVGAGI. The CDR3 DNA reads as TGTGCCAGCAGGGACGGAGGTGACTTTGAAGCTTTCTTT. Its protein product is CASRDGGDFEAFF.

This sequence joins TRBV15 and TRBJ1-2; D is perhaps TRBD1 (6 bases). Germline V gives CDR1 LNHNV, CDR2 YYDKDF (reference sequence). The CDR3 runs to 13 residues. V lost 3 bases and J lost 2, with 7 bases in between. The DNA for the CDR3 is TGTGCCACCAGCAGGGACAGAAACTATGGCTACACCTTC. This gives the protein CATSRDRNYGYTF.

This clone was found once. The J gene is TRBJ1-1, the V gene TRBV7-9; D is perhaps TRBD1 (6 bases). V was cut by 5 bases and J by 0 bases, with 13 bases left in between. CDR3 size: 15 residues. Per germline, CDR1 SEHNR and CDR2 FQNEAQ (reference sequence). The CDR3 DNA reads TGTGCCAGCAGCACAGGACAGAGCATGAACACTGAAGCTTTCTTT. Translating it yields CASSTGQSMNTEAFF.

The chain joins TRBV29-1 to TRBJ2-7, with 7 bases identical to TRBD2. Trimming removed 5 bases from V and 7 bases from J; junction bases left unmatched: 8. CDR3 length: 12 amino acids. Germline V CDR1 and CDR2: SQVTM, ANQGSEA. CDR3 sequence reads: CSVFRGGGEQYF. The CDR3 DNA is TGCAGCGTTTTTCGCGGGGGAGGAGAGCAGTACTTC.

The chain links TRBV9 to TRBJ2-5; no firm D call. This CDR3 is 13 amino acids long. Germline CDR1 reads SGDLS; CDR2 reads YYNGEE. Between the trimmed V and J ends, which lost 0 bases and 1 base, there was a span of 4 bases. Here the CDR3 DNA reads TGTGCCAGCAGCGTAGGAGTCCAAGAGACCCAGTACTTC. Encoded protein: CASSVGVQETQYF.

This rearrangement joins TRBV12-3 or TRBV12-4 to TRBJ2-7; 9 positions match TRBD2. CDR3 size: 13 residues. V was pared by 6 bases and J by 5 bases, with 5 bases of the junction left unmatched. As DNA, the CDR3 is TGTGCCAGCAGGATAGCGGGAGTGGACGAGCAGTACTTC. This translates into CASRIAGVDEQYF.

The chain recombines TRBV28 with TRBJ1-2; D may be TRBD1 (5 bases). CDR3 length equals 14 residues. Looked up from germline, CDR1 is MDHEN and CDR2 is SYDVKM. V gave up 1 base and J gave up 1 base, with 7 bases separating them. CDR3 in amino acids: CASSLSRDNYGYTF. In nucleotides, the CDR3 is TGTGCCAGCAGTTTATCCAGGGATAACTATGGCTACACCTTC.

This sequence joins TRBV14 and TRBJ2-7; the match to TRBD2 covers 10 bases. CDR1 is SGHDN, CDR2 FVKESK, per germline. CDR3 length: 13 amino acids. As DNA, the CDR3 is TGTGACCACCCAACTAGCGGGATTTACGAGCAGTACTTC. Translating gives CDHPTSGIYEQYF.

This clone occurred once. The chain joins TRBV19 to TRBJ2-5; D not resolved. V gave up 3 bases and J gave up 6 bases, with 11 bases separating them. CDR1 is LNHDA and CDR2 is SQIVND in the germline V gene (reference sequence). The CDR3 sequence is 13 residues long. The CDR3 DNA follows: TGTGCCAGTAGTATTAGCTCCACTAAGACCCAGTACTTC. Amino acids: CASSISSTKTQYF.

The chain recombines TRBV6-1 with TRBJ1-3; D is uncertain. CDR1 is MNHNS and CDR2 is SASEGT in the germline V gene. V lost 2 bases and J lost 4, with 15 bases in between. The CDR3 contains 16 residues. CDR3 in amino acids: CASSELWEVSGNTIYF. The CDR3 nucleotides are TGTGCCAGCAGTGAATTATGGGAGGTCTCCGGAAACACCATATATTTT.